These 22 T cell receptor beta chains originate from one sample sequenced in a study of blood T cell repertoires in COVID-19. The assay was immunoSEQ multiplex PCR, and TCRdb's table has in-frame clones only and misses some. The table lists about 55,000 clones, about nine tenths of them singletons. Material for sequencing was peripheral blood. The source is a man aged 55 to 70 with active COVID-19.

V is TRBV7-9 and J is TRBJ2-2, with D perhaps matching TRBD2 (6 bases). The V end was cut by 4 bases, the J end by 0 bases, with 9 bases between. Germline loops: CDR1 SEHNR, CDR2 FQNEAQ (reference sequence). CDR3 length: 15 residues. The CDR3 DNA is TGTGCCAGCAGCTCCGGGACTTCGAACACCGGGGAGCTGTTTTTT. Amino acid sequence: CASSSGTSNTGELFF.

In this sample, this clone turned up a few times. The genes are TRBV2 and TRBJ2-7, with unresolved D. Germline V gene lookup returns CDR1 SNHLY and CDR2 FYNNEI. V lost 3 bases, J lost 2 bases, and 14 bases lay in between. CDR3 size: 15 residues. This chain's CDR3 is CASSERSKPPYEQYF. Here the CDR3 DNA reads TGTGCCAGCAGTGAGCGGAGCAAACCGCCCTACGAGCAGTACTTC.

The V gene is TRBV27, the J gene TRBJ2-3; no clear D. The V end was cut by 4 bases, the J end by 1 base, with 12 bases between. The CDR3 sequence is 15 residues long. CDR1 and CDR2 (germline): MNHEY, SMNVEV (reference sequence). For the CDR3, the DNA is TGTGCCAGCAGTTCGGTCCTTTCGGGCACAGATACGCAGTATTTT. It codes for CASSSVLSGTDTQYF.

The chain uses TRBV23-1 and TRBJ2-7, with TRBD1 as a possible D gene (5 bases). TRBV23-1 is treated as an ORF (open reading frame) with a function not yet certain. V dropped 1 base and J dropped 4 bases, with 11 bases sitting between them. This CDR3 has 14 amino acids. CDR3 DNA: TGCGCCAGCAGTCAATGGCCAGGGCTATACGAGCAGTACTTC. This sequence encodes CASSQWPGLYEQYF.

This chain uses TRBV19 with TRBJ1-3; TRBD1 might be the D (5 bases). The V end was cut by 8 bases, the J end by 0 bases, with 11 bases between. The CDR3 sequence is 14 residues long. Germline V lookup: CDR1 LNHDA, CDR2 SQIVND (reference sequence). The CDR3 DNA follows: TGTGCCAGTGATGACAGATACTCTGGAAACACCATATATTTT. This encodes CASDDRYSGNTIYF.

The rearrangement uses TRBV14 and TRBJ2-7; the D is unclear. The V gene's germline CDR1 is SGHDN and CDR2 FVKESK. The CDR3 is 16 amino acids. The V gene lost 0 bases and the J gene lost 0 bases, with 12 bases spanning the gap. The CDR3 sequence: CASSQEPLPSSYEQYF. For the CDR3, the DNA is TGTGCCAGCAGCCAAGAACCGTTACCGAGCTCCTACGAGCAGTACTTC.

This clone was picked up a small number of times. The genes are TRBV20-1 and TRBJ2-3; D uncertain. Trimming shortened V by 3 bases and J by 3 bases, and 4 bases separated the two germline ends. This CDR3 is 11 amino acids long. CDR1 and CDR2 from the germline V gene are DFQATT and SNEGSKA (reference sequence). DNA for the CDR3: TGCAGTGCTAGGCGGACAGATACGCAGTATTTT. Translated: CSARRTDTQYF.

The chain uses TRBV5-6 and TRBJ2-1, with 7 nucleotides matching TRBD2. V shed 5 bases and J 13 bases; nucleotides not matched to a gene: 9. The CDR3 is 12 amino acids. Germline CDR1 reads SGHDT; CDR2 reads YYEEEE. The CDR3 sequence is CASSKSRLAQFF. CDR3 nucleotide sequence: TGTGCCAGCAGTAAAAGCCGACTAGCCCAGTTCTTC. Variable domain in full (rest from reference TRBV5-6 and TRBJ2-1): DAGVTQSPTHLIKTRGQQVTLRCSPKSGHDTVSWYQQALGQGPQFIFQYYEEEERQRGNFPDRFSGHQFPNYSSELNVNALLLGDSALYLCASSKSRLAQFFGPGTRLTVL.

This clone has just one count. This chain connects TRBV27 to TRBJ2-7; TRBD2 might be the D (5 bases). The CDR3 runs 15 residues. V was shortened by 3 bases and J by 3 bases, with 15 bases between the two germline ends. The V gene's germline CDR1 is MNHEY and CDR2 SMNVEV (reference sequence). CDR3 DNA sequence: TGTGCCAGCAGTTTGAGGGTGGGCTCCCTCTACGAGCAGTACTTC. Amino acids: CASSLRVGSLYEQYF.

The chain has TRBV5-4 and TRBJ2-3; 8 bases match TRBD2. The CDR3 consists of 17 residues. Germline V lookup: CDR1 SGHNT, CDR2 YYREEE (reference sequence). V trimming: 4 bases; J trimming: 6 bases; junction bases outside the gene matches: 16. The CDR3 nucleotides read TGTGCCAGCAGCCCGAAGCGGAAGCGGGAGAACGGGGATACGCAGTATTTT. Its translation is CASSPKRKRENGDTQYF.

This chain uses TRBV11-3 with TRBJ2-3, with 7 bases fitting TRBD1. The germline gives CDR1 SGHNT, CDR2 YENEEA. This CDR3 spans 13 amino acids. Germline trimming cut 1 base from V and 6 bases from J; bases unmatched to any gene: 1. CDR3 coding DNA: TGTGCCAGCAGCTTAGGACAGGGCGATACGCAGTATTTT. Translating gives CASSLGQGDTQYF. Based on the CDR3 plus reference TRBV11-3 and TRBJ2-3, the full variable domain is EAGVVQSPRYKIIEKKQPVAFWCNPISGHNTLYWYLQNLGQGPELLIRYENEEAVDDSQLPKDRFSAERLKGVDSTLKIQPAELGDSAVYLCASSLGQGDTQYFGPGTRLTVL.

The gene calls are TRBV7-8 and TRBJ1-5, with D perhaps matching TRBD1 (5 bases). Germline loops: CDR1 SGHVS, CDR2 FQNEAQ. Trimming removed 2 bases at V and 0 bases at J, with 8 bases between. The CDR3 covers 15 residues. The CDR3 nucleotides read TGTGCCAGCAGCTTACCGGGGGTTAGCAATCAGCCCCAGCATTTT. Protein sequence: CASSLPGVSNQPQHF.

The sample holds a few counts of this clone. The gene calls are TRBV4-2 and TRBJ2-2; a possible D gene is TRBD1 (6 bases). Germline lookup yields CDR1 LGHNA and CDR2 YNFKEQ. Trimming shortened V by 1 base and J by 6 bases, and 15 bases separated the two germline ends. The CDR3 is 16 residues long. The CDR3 sequence is CASSQVLDSRSGELFF. For the CDR3, the DNA is TGTGCCAGCAGCCAAGTCCTGGACAGTCGGTCCGGGGAGCTGTTTTTT.

This clone was recorded once. This chain uses TRBV15 with TRBJ2-7; 9 bases line up with TRBD2. V trimming: 3 bases; J trimming: 1 base; junction bases outside the gene matches: 7. The CDR3 runs to 16 residues. From germline, CDR1 is LNHNV and CDR2 YYDKDF (reference sequence). The CDR3 DNA sequence: TGTGCCACCAGCAGTGAGTGGCTAGCGGGGTCCTACGAGCAGTACTTC. Its translation is CATSSEWLAGSYEQYF.

This chain joins TRBV7-2 and TRBJ1-5; 8 bases are shared with TRBD1. CDR3 length equals 15 residues. The J segment lost 5 bases and the V segment lost 4 bases, leaving 7 bases of the junction unmatched. Germline lookup yields CDR1 SGHTA and CDR2 FQGNSA. The CDR3 sequence: CASSSATGEHQPQHF. Here the CDR3 DNA reads TGTGCCAGCAGCTCGGCGACAGGGGAGCATCAGCCCCAGCATTTT.

The gene calls are TRBV7-3 and TRBJ2-7; D perhaps matches TRBD2 (6 bases). The CDR3 extends over 16 amino acids. Trimming shortened V by 2 bases and J by 0 bases, and 14 bases separated the two germline ends. Per the germline V gene, CDR1 is SGHTA and CDR2 is FQGTGA. CDR3: CASSLVGTSDSYEQYF. CDR3 DNA sequence: TGTGCCAGCAGCTTAGTGGGGACTTCAGACTCCTACGAGCAGTACTTC.

The chain is built from TRBV12-3 or TRBV12-4 and TRBJ2-5; 8 positions match TRBD1. This CDR3 comprises 13 residues. J lost 4 bases, V lost 5 bases, and 3 bases had no gene match. The CDR3 loop is CASSPGGRETQYF. CDR3 bases: TGTGCCAGCAGTCCAGGGGGCCGAGAGACCCAGTACTTC.

The rearrangement joins TRBV9 to TRBJ2-3; 10 bases fit TRBD2. The CDR3 is 18 residues long. Germline V gene lookup returns CDR1 SGDLS and CDR2 YYNGEE. The ends lost 0 bases at V and 0 bases at J; junction bases unmatched: 7. The CDR3, as DNA: TGTGCCAGCAGCGTAGGGTTAAGGGGACTAGCGAGCACAGATACGCAGTATTTT. This sequence encodes CASSVGLRGLASTDTQYF.

The chain employs TRBV7-3 and TRBJ2-7, with TRBD2 matching over 7 bases. CDR1 and CDR2 (germline): SGHTA, FQGTGA. With V trimmed by 3 bases and J by 0 bases, 5 bases remained unmatched. This CDR3 is 15 amino acids long. CDR3 amino acids: CASSLFGGSSYEQYF. The CDR3 DNA is TGTGCCAGCAGCTTGTTCGGGGGGAGCTCCTACGAGCAGTACTTC.

The chain has TRBV6-1 and TRBJ2-1; D might be TRBD1 (6 bases). The length of the CDR3 is 14 residues. Deletions cut 8 bases from V and 0 bases from J, with 11 bases between. Per germline, CDR1 MNHNS and CDR2 SASEGT. CDR3 sequence: CASQKDSSYNEQFF. As DNA, the CDR3 is TGTGCCAGCCAGAAGGACAGCTCCTACAATGAGCAGTTCTTC.

The rearrangement joins TRBV29-1 to TRBJ2-1, with 8 bases identical to TRBD2. The CDR3 runs 12 residues. From germline, CDR1 is SQVTM and CDR2 ANQGSEA. V lost 5 bases to trimming and J lost 9 bases; unmatched junction nucleotides: 6. The CDR3 nucleotides read TGCAGCGTTCACGGGAGGGCGAGTGAGCAGTTCTTC. Translation gives CSVHGRASEQFF.

This CDR3 reads CAIRGGPGKETQYF. DNA of the CDR3: TGTGCCATCAGGGGGGGGCCAGGAAAAGAGACCCAGTACTTC. The rearrangement joins TRBV10-3 to TRBJ2-5, with D possibly being TRBD2 (7 bases). This CDR3 has 14 residues. CDR1 is ENHRY and CDR2 is SYGVKD in the germline V gene. The V gene lost 6 bases and the J gene lost 3 bases, with 14 bases spanning the gap.